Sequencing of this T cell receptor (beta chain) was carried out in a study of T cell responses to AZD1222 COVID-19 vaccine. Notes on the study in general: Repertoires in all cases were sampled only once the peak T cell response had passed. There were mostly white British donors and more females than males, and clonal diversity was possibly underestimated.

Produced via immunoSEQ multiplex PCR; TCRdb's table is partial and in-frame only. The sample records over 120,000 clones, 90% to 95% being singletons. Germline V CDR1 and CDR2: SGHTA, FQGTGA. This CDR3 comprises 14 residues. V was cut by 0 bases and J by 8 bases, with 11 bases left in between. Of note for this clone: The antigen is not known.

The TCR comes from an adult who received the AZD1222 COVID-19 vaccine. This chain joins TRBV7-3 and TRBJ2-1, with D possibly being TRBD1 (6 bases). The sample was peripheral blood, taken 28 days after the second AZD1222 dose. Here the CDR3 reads CASSLTRAGDEQFF. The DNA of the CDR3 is TGTGCCAGCAGCTTAACCAGGGCAGGGGATGAGCAGTTCTTC.